Each of the 29 T cell receptor beta chains below was sequenced from the same sample in a study of blood T cells in healthy people across ages. Primed by a sample-barcoded 5' primer and a J-beta primer mix, a second PCR proceeded for 7 to 11 cycles. A single record per CDR3 protein comes from TCRdb applying MiXCR to the 5' RACE reads. The table lists about 1.5 million distinct CDR3 sequences, less than 45% of them singletons. Sequenced input: blood. These receptors all come from a woman aged 18-30 years in good health.

J is TRBJ2-7 and V is TRBV27; D is possibly TRBD2 (6 bases). V lost 8 bases, J lost 7 bases, and 21 bases lay in between. This CDR3 comprises 14 residues. Germline CDR1 reads MNHEY; CDR2 reads SMNVEV (reference sequence). CDR3 protein: CASGSGTYPLEQYF. The DNA of the CDR3 is TGTGCCAGCGGGTCGGGGACTTACCCCCTAGAGCAGTACTTC.

This clonotype was recorded a few times. The chain carries TRBV4-1 and TRBJ2-1; D ambiguous. The CDR3 consists of 15 residues. Between the trimmed V and J ends, which lost 3 bases and 0 bases, there was a span of 9 bases. Germline CDR1 and CDR2: MGHRA and YSYEKL. For the CDR3, the DNA is TGCGCCAGCAGCCATGGCGTGGGCTCCTACAATGAGCAGTTCTTC. This codes for CASSHGVGSYNEQFF.

The genes are TRBV5-6 and TRBJ1-1; weak D call: TRBD1 (5 bases). Germline CDR1 is SGHDT and CDR2 is YYEEEE. This CDR3 contains 13 residues. V lost 0 bases to trimming and J lost 9 bases, with 12 bases between them. For the CDR3, the DNA is TGTGCCAGCAGCTTGGCCGGGGGATGCCAAGCTTTCTTT. Protein sequence: CASSLAGGCQAFF.

V is TRBV10-3 and J is TRBJ1-5, with a tentative D call TRBD1 (5 bases). The CDR3 is made up of 14 amino acids. Germline V CDR1 and CDR2: ENHRY, SYGVKD. The ends were cut back, 3 bases at V and 3 bases at J, with 9 bases in the middle. The CDR3 DNA follows: TGTGCCATCAGTGACCCGGGACTCAATCAGCCCCAGCATTTT. Translation: CAISDPGLNQPQHF.

This clonotype showed up just a few times. The rearrangement joins TRBV12-3 or TRBV12-4 to TRBJ1-2; 7 bases match TRBD1. The CDR3 spans 14 residues. V lost 5 bases and J lost 2; bases outside the gene matches: 5. CDR3 in amino acids: CASSRQGNNYGYTF. In DNA form, the CDR3 reads TGTGCCAGCAGTCGACAGGGAAACAACTATGGCTACACCTTC.

The genes are TRBV18 and TRBJ2-7; the D gene could be TRBD1 or TRBD2 (5 bases each). The CDR3 is 16 amino acids. CDR1 and CDR2 from the germline V gene are KGHSH and LQKENI. The V end was cut by 3 bases, the J end by 0 bases, with 15 bases between. The CDR3 sequence is CASSPLGTRSSYEQYF. CDR3 in DNA: TGTGCCAGCTCACCTTTAGGGACGCGCAGCTCCTACGAGCAGTACTTC.

The gene calls are TRBV7-9 and TRBJ2-7, with 7 bases lining up with TRBD1. The V gene end was trimmed by 7 bases and the J gene end by 5 bases; junction bases not matched to a gene: 8. The CDR3 totals 13 residues. Germline V gene sequence: CDR1 SEHNR, CDR2 FQNEAQ (reference sequence). The CDR3 sequence is CASTKDRADEQYF. The CDR3 bases are TGTGCCAGCACCAAAGACAGGGCGGACGAGCAGTACTTC.

This clonotype was picked up one time. The rearrangement joins TRBV14 to TRBJ2-1, with 8 bases aligning to TRBD1. Germline V gene lookup returns CDR1 SGHDN and CDR2 FVKESK. V lost 2 bases, J lost 3 bases, and 3 bases stayed unmatched. The CDR3 runs 15 residues. CDR3 in DNA: TGTGCCAGCAGCCAACTACAGGGGGGCTACAATGAGCAGTTCTTC. Translated: CASSQLQGGYNEQFF.

CDR3 sequence: CASSRGSSGTYEQYF. CDR3 nucleotides: TGTGCCAGCTCCCGCGGGTCTAGTGGTACCTACGAGCAGTACTTC. The V call is TRBV28, the J call TRBJ2-5; possibly TRBD2 for D (5 bases). The DNA end is a closer match to TRBJ2-7, so the J assignment may be wrong. Germline V gene data show CDR1 as MDHEN and CDR2 as SYDVKM. The CDR3 has 15 amino acids.

V usage is TRBV2 and J usage is TRBJ1-1, with D perhaps TRBD1 (6 bases). Germline V lookup: CDR1 SNHLY, CDR2 FYNNEI. Trimming cost V 4 bases and J 5 bases, with 17 bases left between them. The CDR3 extends over 15 amino acids. The CDR3 region has the DNA TGTGCCAGCAGTGTACAGGGACTGGCGGGGACTGAAGCTTTCTTT. This codes for CASSVQGLAGTEAFF.

This clonotype was picked up a small number of times. In nucleotides, the CDR3 is TGTGCCACCACGAGACAGGGATACACTGAAGCTTTCTTT. The encoded protein is CATTRQGYTEAFF. The rearrangement joins TRBV25-1 to TRBJ1-1, with 7 positions matching TRBD1. Per the germline V gene, CDR1 is MGHDK and CDR2 is SYGVNS. Trimming removed 10 bases from V and 3 bases from J; junction bases left unmatched: 8. There are 13 residues in the CDR3.

This chain uses TRBV27 with TRBJ2-1; 9 nucleotides agree with TRBD1. This CDR3 has 14 residues. The trim removed 3 bases at V and 6 bases at J, leaving 3 bases unmatched. The germline V gene encodes CDR1 MNHEY and CDR2 SMNVEV (reference sequence). CDR3 sequence reads: CASSLLDRGNEQFF. The CDR3 DNA is TGTGCCAGCAGTTTGCTGGACAGGGGCAATGAGCAGTTCTTC.

This clonotype was picked up a small number of times. The gene calls are TRBV9 and TRBJ2-1; TRBD1 might be the D (5 bases). The CDR3 has 17 amino acids. Trimming took off 2 bases at V and 0 bases at J, with 15 bases between the two ends. The germline gives CDR1 SGDLS, CDR2 YYNGEE. The CDR3 is CASSVTLTDSSYNEQFF. In DNA form, the CDR3 reads TGTGCCAGCAGCGTGACTTTGACAGATTCCTCCTACAATGAGCAGTTCTTC. Looking up the rest from reference TRBV9 and TRBJ2-1 gives the full variable domain: DSGVTQTPKHLITATGQRVTLRCSPRSGDLSVYWYQQSLDQGLQFLIQYYNGEERAKGNILERFSAQQFPDLHSELNLSSLELGDSALYFCASSVTLTDSSYNEQFFGPGTRLTVL.

This clonotype appeared a few times. This chain joins TRBV6-5 and TRBJ1-6, with D perhaps matching TRBD1 (5 bases). V shed 7 bases and J shed 7 bases, with 14 bases lying between them. The CDR3 is made up of 14 amino acids. Germline V gene sequence: CDR1 MNHEY, CDR2 SVGAGI. The CDR3 bases are TGTGCCAGCAAAACGGGACGTCTAAATTCACCCCTCCACTTT. As protein: CASKTGRLNSPLHF.

This clonotype was observed once. V is TRBV7-9 and J is TRBJ2-5, with no clear D. CDR1 is SEHNR, CDR2 FQNEAQ, per germline (reference sequence). V was pared by 5 bases and J by 5 bases, with 12 bases between. CDR3 length: 13 residues. In DNA form, the CDR3 reads TGTGCCAGCAGCCGACCCGAACGGGAGACCCAGTACTTC. Translation gives CASSRPERETQYF.

The chain uses TRBV4-3 and TRBJ1-6; D not resolved. The V and J ends lost 1 base and 7 bases respectively, with 11 bases between them. Germline lookup yields CDR1 LGHNA and CDR2 YSLEER. There are 15 residues in the CDR3. This CDR3 is CASSQGEVRNSPLHF. The CDR3, as DNA: TGCGCCAGCAGCCAAGGGGAGGTACGGAATTCACCCCTCCACTTT.

The CDR3 loop is CASSLPGAGGLTGELFF. The CDR3 bases are TGTGCCAGCAGTCTACCGGGAGCGGGAGGCCTCACCGGGGAGCTGTTTTTT. The rearrangement joins TRBV27 to TRBJ2-2; 9 bases are shared with TRBD2. Germline assignment: CDR1 MNHEY and CDR2 SMNVEV (reference sequence). CDR3 length equals 17 residues. V dropped 5 bases and J dropped 4; count of bases not matched to a gene: 11.

The genes are TRBV5-1 and TRBJ2-5, with 7 bases matching TRBD1. Germline lookup yields CDR1 SGHRS and CDR2 YFSETQ. The CDR3 consists of 16 residues. V was clipped by 0 bases and J by 11 bases; unmatched bases: 16. The CDR3 region is CASSLEGGLTYNEQYF. CDR3 in DNA: TGCGCCAGCAGCTTGGAAGGGGGCTTGACCTACAATGAGCAGTACTTC.

In regard to this clonotype: A much larger clone differs from this one at a single base, so this may be a read error. This chain joins TRBV29-1 and TRBJ2-1; D not certain. This CDR3 has 14 amino acids. CDR1 is SQVTM, CDR2 ANQGSEA, per germline. Between the trimmed V and J ends, which lost 1 base and 3 bases, there was a span of 10 bases. Here the CDR3 DNA reads TGCAGCGTTGAAGGGGCGAGGTTCTACAATGAGCAGTTCTTC. Amino acid sequence: CSVEGARFYNEQFF.

The chain uses TRBV6-2 or TRBV6-3 and TRBJ2-1; 11 bases map to TRBD1. This CDR3 comprises 16 residues. Losses at the gene ends were 5 bases for V and 5 bases for J; bases not matched to a gene: 8. Germline V gene lookup returns CDR1 MNHEY and CDR2 SVGEGT. For the CDR3, the DNA is TGTGCCAGCAGTCCACGGGACAGGGGGATTGACAATGAGCAGTTCTTC. It is translated as CASSPRDRGIDNEQFF.

The chain is built from TRBV20-1 and TRBJ1-3; a weak D match, TRBD1 (5 bases). This CDR3 has 13 residues. The germline V gene encodes CDR1 DFQATT and CDR2 SNEGSKA (reference sequence). Trimming removed 2 bases at V and 8 bases at J, with 13 bases between. The CDR3 nucleotides are TGCAGTGCTAGATGGGGGATCGGGGACACCATATATTTT. It encodes CSARWGIGDTIYF.

V is TRBV4-3 and J is TRBJ2-7, with TRBD2 matching 7 bases. Trimming removed 0 bases from V and 7 bases from J; junction bases left unmatched: 12. CDR1 and CDR2 (germline): LGHNA, YSLEER. The CDR3 runs to 16 residues. The CDR3 reads CASSQEGAGNYNEQYF. The CDR3 DNA is TGCGCCAGCAGCCAAGAGGGAGCGGGGAATTACAATGAGCAGTACTTC.

This chain links TRBV29-1 with TRBJ1-2; perhaps TRBD1 as D (5 bases). CDR3 length equals 14 residues. Trimming took 0 bases from V and 6 from J, leaving 14 bases between them. Germline-derived CDR1 and CDR2 are SQVTM and ANQGSEA. In DNA form, the CDR3 reads TGCAGCGTTGAAGATCGAGGGGACCAACATGGCTACACCTTC. Translating it yields CSVEDRGDQHGYTF.

In this sample, this clonotype turned up a few times. This chain links TRBV11-1 with TRBJ2-1; possibly TRBD1 or TRBD2 for D (6 bases each). V was cut by 2 bases and J by 2 bases, with 22 bases left in between. The CDR3 contains 19 residues. Germline V gene sequence: CDR1 SGHAT, CDR2 FQDESV (reference sequence). DNA of the CDR3: TGTGCCAGCAGCTTACTCCATATTAGACCGGAGGGGGCCTACAATGAGCAGTTCTTC. It yields the protein CASSLLHIRPEGAYNEQFF.

The chain links TRBV5-1 to TRBJ2-6, with D perhaps TRBD1 (6 bases). The V gene lost 4 bases and the J gene lost 2 bases, with 16 bases spanning the gap. The CDR3 extends over 17 amino acids. Germline V gene data show CDR1 as SGHRS and CDR2 as YFSETQ. The CDR3 nucleotides read TGCGCCAGCAGCGTTGTTCCTCAGGGGACTGGGGCCAACGTCCTGACTTTC. It specifies CASSVVPQGTGANVLTF.

This clonotype has more than one count but fewer than ten. The V call is TRBV7-2, the J call TRBJ2-1; 8 bases fit TRBD2. Germline CDR1 SGHTA, CDR2 FQGNSA. V shed 5 bases, J shed 8 bases, and the junction held 5 bases outside the gene matches. The CDR3 loop spans 13 amino acids. The CDR3 nucleotides read TGTGCCAGCAGCGTCCTAGCGGGCTATGAGCAGTTCTTC. Amino acids: CASSVLAGYEQFF.

This clonotype was seen a few times. The chain couples TRBV29-1 to TRBJ2-1, with D tentatively TRBD2 (5 bases). V lost 4 bases, J lost 3 bases, and 7 bases lay in between. Germline CDR1 SQVTM, CDR2 ANQGSEA. The length of the CDR3 is 12 residues. The CDR3 spells CSVGGVYNEQFF. The CDR3 DNA is TGCAGCGTTGGGGGAGTCTACAATGAGCAGTTCTTC.

Comments on this clonotype: A much more abundant neighbour one base away suggests this may be a read error. The chain combines TRBV25-1 with TRBJ1-2, with 7 bases lining up with TRBD1. With V trimmed by 3 bases and J by 10 bases, 11 bases remained unmatched. CDR1 is MGHDK, CDR2 SYGVNS, per germline. This CDR3 comprises 14 residues. CDR3 in DNA: TGTGCCAGCAGTGATCCCCGACAGGGCGATGACTACACCTTC. Its protein product is CASSDPRQGDDYTF.

This clonotype occurred a few times. The chain couples TRBV7-2 to TRBJ2-3; D possibly corresponds to TRBD2 (6 bases). The V and J ends lost 8 bases and 6 bases respectively, with 18 bases between them. This CDR3 is 14 amino acids long. The germline CDR1 and CDR2 sequences are SGHTA and FQGNSA. CDR3 sequence (DNA): TGTGCCAGCGTCCCCAGCCGTAGCGGCGATACGCAGTATTTT. Its protein product is CASVPSRSGDTQYF.